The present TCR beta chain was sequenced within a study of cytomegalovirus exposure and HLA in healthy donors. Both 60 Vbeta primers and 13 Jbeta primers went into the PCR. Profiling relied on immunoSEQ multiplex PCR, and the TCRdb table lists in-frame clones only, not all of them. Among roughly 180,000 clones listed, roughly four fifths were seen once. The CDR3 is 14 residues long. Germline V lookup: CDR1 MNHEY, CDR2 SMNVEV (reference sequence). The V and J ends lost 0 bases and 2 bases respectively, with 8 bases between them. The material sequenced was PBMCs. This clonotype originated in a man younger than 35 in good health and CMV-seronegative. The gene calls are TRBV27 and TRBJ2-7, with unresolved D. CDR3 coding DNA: TGTGCCAGCAGTTTATCGGCAGTTACCTACGAGCAGTACTTC. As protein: CASSLSAVTYEQYF.